A selection of T cell receptor beta chains follows, all from one sample in a study of CD8 T cells in Susac syndrome. From the immunoSEQ multiplex PCR reads, TCRdb called clonotypes with MiXCR, one entry per CDR3 protein. The sample includes approximately 190,000 distinct CDR3 sequences, approximately 95% seen only once; the top ten take 0.1%. Sequencing was carried out using CD4+ T cells from PBMCs. These receptors came from a human donor in good health. Both conserved end residues are part of each CDR3. D genes are given only for firm matches. The size field is filled for only some rows; it gives once, few, many or a size class.

CDR3 length,clone size,D gene,V gene,J gene,CDR3 DNA,CDR3 protein
19,-,-,TRBV4-1,TRBJ1-1,TGCGCCAGCAGCCAAGTTGCGGCAGGGGTTAGAGAGAATAGAGGTGAAGCTTTCTTT,CASSQVAAGVRENRGEAFF
13,-,-,TRBV3-1,TRBJ1-5,TGTGCCAGCAGCCCTCCCCAAGGCCAGCCCCAGCATTTT,CASSPPQGQPQHF
15,-,TRBD1,TRBV5-1,TRBJ2-2,TGCGCCAGCAGCGAGGGACAGGGAAACACCGGGGAGCTGTTTTTT,CASSEGQGNTGELFF
19,-,TRBD2,TRBV3-1,TRBJ2-3,TGTGCCAGCAGCCAAGACTCAAGGCTAGCGGGGGGGCCAAGGGATACGCAGTATTTT,CASSQDSRLAGGPRDTQYF
15,-,TRBD2,TRBV6-2/TRBV6-3,TRBJ2-3,TGTGCCAGCAGTTGGGACTATTCCGGCACAGATACGCAGTATTTT,CASSWDYSGTDTQYF
15,-,TRBD2,TRBV29-1,TRBJ2-5,TGCAGCGTTGAAGGACTAGCGGGCAGCCAAGAGACCCAGTACTTC,CSVEGLAGSQETQYF
13,-,TRBD2,TRBV29-1,TRBJ2-5,TGCAGCGGGGGCTTAGCGGGGCAAGAGACCCAGTACTTC,CSGGLAGQETQYF
15,-,-,TRBV7-9,TRBJ1-5,TGTGCCAGCAGCTTGGGGGATGCCTATTATCAGCCCCAGCATTTT,CASSLGDAYYQPQHF
12,-,-,TRBV10-3,TRBJ1-1,TGTGCCATCAGTGAGTACAGGACGCAAGCTTTCTTT,CAISEYRTQAFF
14,-,-,TRBV5-1,TRBJ1-1,TGCGCCAGCAGCCCAACAGCTGCCGGGACTGAAGCTTTCTTT,CASSPTAAGTEAFF
13,-,-,TRBV18,TRBJ2-5,TGTGCCAGCTCACCGTCCGAGAAAGAGACCCAGTACTTC,CASSPSEKETQYF
15,-,-,TRBV10-3,TRBJ1-2,TGTGCCATCAGTGACCCCCTCCAGGACAGTCGAGGCTACACCTTC,CAISDPLQDSRGYTF
16,-,TRBD1,TRBV5-1,TRBJ2-3,TGCGCCAGCAGCTTGGACCCCGGGACAGGGGGCCGTACGCAGTATTTT,CASSLDPGTGGRTQYF
16,-,TRBD1,TRBV5-6,TRBJ1-5,TGTGCCAGCAGCCACAACAGGGGAATTAGCAATCAGCCCCAGCATTTT,CASSHNRGISNQPQHF
15,once,TRBD1,TRBV6-6,TRBJ2-3,TGTGCCAGCAAAAACAGGGGTTCGAGCACAGATACGCAGTATTTT,CASKNRGSSTDTQYF
16,-,-,TRBV9,TRBJ2-1,TGTGCCAGCAGCCCCCGATTAGGGGCAAAAGACAATGAGCAGTTCTTC,CASSPRLGAKDNEQFF
17,-,-,TRBV6-2/TRBV6-3,TRBJ2-3,TGTGCCAGCAGGGGTGGGACTGGACTAACTAGCACAGATACGCAGTATTTT,CASRGGTGLTSTDTQYF
15,-,-,TRBV7-2,TRBJ1-4,TGTGCCAGCAGCCCCGACGGCAGATCTAATGAAAAACTGTTTTTT,CASSPDGRSNEKLFF
14,-,-,TRBV5-8,TRBJ2-5,TGTGCCAGCAGCCCCGGGGCGGGCTATGGGACCCAGTACTTC,CASSPGAGYGTQYF
15,-,TRBD1,TRBV2,TRBJ2-2,TGTGCCAGCAGTGAAGACAGGGGGCTCACCGGGGAGCTGTTTTTT,CASSEDRGLTGELFF
14,-,-,TRBV10-3,TRBJ1-1,TGTGCCATCAGTGGTACAGGTTTGAACACTGAAGCTTTCTTT,CAISGTGLNTEAFF
18,-,-,TRBV3-1,TRBJ1-3,TGTGCCAGCAGCCCTTTGGGGATGGTGATCAGCTCTGGAAACACCATATATTTT,CASSPLGMVISSGNTIYF
13,-,-,TRBV6-6,TRBJ1-1,TGTGCCAGCAGCTACCCTCGGGGAACTGAAGCTTTCTTT,CASSYPRGTEAFF
16,-,TRBD1,TRBV5-1,TRBJ1-4,TGCGCCAGCAGCTTGGTACAGGGGACAACTAATGAAAAACTGTTTTTT,CASSLVQGTTNEKLFF
13,-,-,TRBV6-1,TRBJ1-6,TGTGCCAGCGCGGGGGGGAATAATTCACCCCTCCACTTT,CASAGGNNSPLHF
15,few,-,TRBV27,TRBJ2-6,TGTGCCAGCAGTTTAGTGGGGGTTGGGGCCAACGTCCTGACTTTC,CASSLVGVGANVLTF
12,-,-,TRBV6-2/TRBV6-3,TRBJ2-7,TGTGCCAGCAGTTACCCCTCCTACGAGCAGTACTTC,CASSYPSYEQYF
14,-,-,TRBV10-3,TRBJ1-1,TGTGCCATCAGTGAAGGGACCACGGACACTGAAGCTTTCTTT,CAISEGTTDTEAFF
15,-,TRBD2,TRBV7-2,TRBJ2-3,TGTGCCAGCAGCCTAGGGGGACTAGTCAGAGATACGCAGTATTTT,CASSLGGLVRDTQYF
15,-,TRBD2,TRBV18,TRBJ2-5,TGTGCCAGCTCTCCCGACGGACTAGCGCAAGAGACCCAGTACTTC,CASSPDGLAQETQYF
14,-,TRBD1,TRBV24-1,TRBJ2-1,TGTGCCACCGGGACAGTGAGCTCCTACAATGAGCAGTTCTTC,CATGTVSSYNEQFF
15,-,-,TRBV9,TRBJ1-3,TGTGCCAGCCGTCCGCCGCAGGGGACAGGAAACACCATATATTTT,CASRPPQGTGNTIYF
14,-,-,TRBV20-1,TRBJ2-2,TGCAGTGCTAGAGATGACTTGGGTAGCAGGGAGCTGTTTTTT,CSARDDLGSRELFF
14,once,TRBD2,TRBV29-1,TRBJ2-5,TGCAGCGTTGAGGTCGCGGGGGGTAGGAAGACCCAGTACTTC,CSVEVAGGRKTQYF
15,-,TRBD2,TRBV27,TRBJ2-1,TGTGCCAGCAGCCTAAGGACTAGCGGGGTCTATGAGCAGTTCTTC,CASSLRTSGVYEQFF
13,-,-,TRBV28,TRBJ2-5,TGTGCCAGCCATCCACAAGCGGGAGAGACCCAGTACTTC,CASHPQAGETQYF
15,-,-,TRBV7-6,TRBJ2-7,TGTGCCAGCAGCTTAGGTCCGGGCAGGGCCCACGAGCAGTACTTC,CASSLGPGRAHEQYF
13,-,-,TRBV6-1,TRBJ2-4,TGTGCCAGCAGTGAACAGGGGCGGAACATTCAGTACTTC,CASSEQGRNIQYF
17,-,-,TRBV25-1,TRBJ1-3,TGTGCCAGCAGTGAAACGTCAGGGGCCGCCTCTGGAAACACCATATATTTT,CASSETSGAASGNTIYF
15,-,-,TRBV20-1,TRBJ1-5,TGCAGTGCTCTTAGAGCCGAAGGGGGCAATCAGCCCCAGCATTTT,CSALRAEGGNQPQHF